The T cell receptor (beta chain) under discussion was sequenced for a study of Graves' ophthalmopathy and Graves' hyperthyroidism. Broader study findings: Detection in blood was also observed for most expanded thyroid clonotypes above 0.001 frequency.

Turning to this clonotype: Its antigen is still unknown. The germline gene is not matched at one end of the junction; a read error may be the cause.

Amplification from RNA transcripts yielded the TCR beta CDR3 regions. A first-round RT-PCR used HTBI primers, followed by a second-round multiplex PCR. TCRdb ran MiXCR on the multiplex PCR reads and lists one entry per CDR3 protein. The sample includes around 520,000 distinct CDR3 sequences, approximately 35% of them seen just once. Sequencing was done on a sample of peripheral blood or thyroid tissue (not recorded which). This receptor was taken from an adult man with Graves' hyperthyroidism.

DNA for the CDR3: TGTGCCAGCAGTTTGGGAACCCAGTTCGGGGAGTTGTTTTTT. Translation: CASSLGTQFGELFF. J is TRBJ2-2 and V is TRBV25-1; a possible D gene is TRBD2 (5 bases). This CDR3 is 14 amino acids long. CDR1 is MGHDK, CDR2 SYGVNS, per germline.